This T cell receptor beta chain was sequenced during a study of T cells after yellow fever vaccination. Study-level findings and limits: Post-booster repertoires contained most primary-vaccination clones again (around 97% CD4, around 88% CD8).

Generation of TCR cDNA used 5'RACE template switching (which added a universal primer site and UMIs). TCRdb processed the 5' RACE reads anew with MiXCR; each CDR3 protein has one entry. The data contain around 530,000 distinct CDR3 sequences, less than 20% of them singletons. The table lists this clonotype with many counts. Antigen: not known. The CDR3 has 14 amino acids. The germline V gene encodes CDR1 KGHDR and CDR2 SFDVKD. J lost 4 bases, V lost 8 bases, and 6 bases had no gene match. The chain couples TRBV24-1 to TRBJ1-4; 7 positions agree with TRBD1. The source of this sequence is a man younger than 35 who received the YFV17D yellow fever vaccine. The sample consisted of PBMCs, taken about 5 days after the first yellow fever vaccination. CDR3 region: CATTPGQSNEKLFF. CDR3 sequence (DNA): TGTGCCACCACCCCGGGACAGAGTAATGAAAAACTGTTTTTT.